The 5 T cell receptor beta chains below were found in one sample sequenced in a study of shared clonotypes between healthy human individuals. In the naive CD8 group, cells lacked CD45RO and were positively selected for CCR7, so terminally differentiated effector memory CD45RA+ cells were left out. The assay was immunoSEQ multiplex PCR, and TCRdb's table has in-frame clones only and misses some. Among about 2 million clones listed, approximately 94% were seen once. What was sequenced was naive CD8+ T cells sorted from blood. The receptors stem from a man between 18 and 29 years old in good health.

V is TRBV29-1 and J is TRBJ2-2; D is perhaps TRBD1 (5 bases). Trimming stripped 3 bases from V and 4 bases from J, with 9 bases between. Germline lookup yields CDR1 SQVTM and CDR2 ANQGSEA. The CDR3 totals 13 residues. The CDR3 is CSVDWGFTGELFF. As DNA, the CDR3 is TGCAGCGTTGATTGGGGCTTCACCGGGGAGCTGTTTTTT.

The chain is built from TRBV7-9 and TRBJ2-7; the D is unclear. Trimming shortened V by 4 bases and J by 0 bases, and 7 bases separated the two germline ends. The germline gives CDR1 SEHNR, CDR2 FQNEAQ (reference sequence). The CDR3 runs 13 residues. Here the CDR3 reads CASSSIGSYEQYF. Here the CDR3 DNA reads TGTGCCAGCAGCTCGATAGGCTCCTACGAGCAGTACTTC.

This chain joins TRBV10-1 and TRBJ2-7; weak D call: TRBD1 (6 bases). This CDR3 region has 15 residues. Trimming removed 7 bases from V and 5 bases from J, with 21 bases in between. Germline values: CDR1 WNHNN, CDR2 SYGVQD (reference sequence). The CDR3 DNA reads TGCGCCAGCATCGACCACCAACAGGGTACGGACGAGCAGTACTTC. Translated, it gives CASIDHQQGTDEQYF.

The CDR3 DNA reads TGTGCCATCAGTGCGATTTGGGCAGGGGGTATGGTTGAAGCTTTCTTT. Translating it yields CAISAIWAGGMVEAFF. The J gene is TRBJ1-1, the V gene TRBV10-3, with 7 positions matching TRBD1. This CDR3 has 16 residues. Germline CDR1 and CDR2: ENHRY and SYGVKD. J gave up 7 bases and V 4 bases, and 15 bases lay outside the gene matches.

The rearrangement uses TRBV6-5 and TRBJ2-2; the match to TRBD2 covers 8 bases. V lost 3 bases, J lost 4 bases, and 4 bases stayed unmatched. The CDR3 has 15 residues. CDR1 is MNHEY, CDR2 SVGAGI, per germline. This CDR3 reads CASSYRAGVTGELFF. CDR3 sequence (DNA): TGTGCCAGCAGTTATCGAGCGGGGGTCACCGGGGAGCTGTTTTTT.